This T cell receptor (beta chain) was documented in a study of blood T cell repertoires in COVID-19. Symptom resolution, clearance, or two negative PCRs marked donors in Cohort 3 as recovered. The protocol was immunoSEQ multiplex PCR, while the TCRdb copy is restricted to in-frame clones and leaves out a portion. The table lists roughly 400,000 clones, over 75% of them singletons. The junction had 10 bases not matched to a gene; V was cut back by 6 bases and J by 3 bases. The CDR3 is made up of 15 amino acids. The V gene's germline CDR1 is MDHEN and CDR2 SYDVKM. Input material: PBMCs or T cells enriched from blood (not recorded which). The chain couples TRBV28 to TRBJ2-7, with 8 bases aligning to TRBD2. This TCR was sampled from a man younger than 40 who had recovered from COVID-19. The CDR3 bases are TGTGCCAGCAGCTCCGGGGGAGCGGGAGTCTACGAGCAGTACTTC. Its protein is CASSSGGAGVYEQYF. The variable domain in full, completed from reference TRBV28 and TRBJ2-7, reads DVKVTQSSRYLVKRTGEKVFLECVQDMDHENMFWYRQDPGLGLRLIYFSYDVKMKEKGDIPEGYSVSREKKERFSLILESASTNQTSMYLCASSSGGAGVYEQYFGPGTRLTVT.